This T cell receptor (beta chain) was sequenced for a study of blood T cell repertoires in COVID-19. Two negative PCRs, clearance, or symptom resolution had been documented for recovered Cohort 3 donors. J lost 2 bases, V lost 10 bases, and 23 bases had no gene match. The germline gives CDR1 KGHSH, CDR2 LQKENI. The CDR3 extends over 22 amino acids. Assay: immunoSEQ multiplex PCR; the TCRdb copy retains only in-frame clones and omits some. This sample carries around 310,000 clones, 85% to 90% of them seen once, and the ten largest clones take roughly 10%. The TCR comes from a woman aged 25 to 39 who had recovered from COVID-19. Sequencing used PBMCs or T cells enriched from blood (not recorded which). The chain uses TRBV18 and TRBJ2-1, with TRBD2 matching over 16 bases. CDR3 in DNA: TGTGCCAACCAATCAGTGGGACTAGCGGGAGGGCTCCCGGTGCCGCCCTACAATGAGCAGTTCTTC. It yields the protein CANQSVGLAGGLPVPPYNEQFF.